The 15 T cell receptor beta chains below were found in one sample sequenced in a study of blood T cell repertoires in COVID-19. Measured with immunoSEQ multiplex PCR; TCRdb has only the in-frame clones, and not every one. The table includes approximately 70,000 clones, about 87% detected once. The sample taken for sequencing was peripheral blood. Receptors originate from a woman in her seventies with acute or convalescent COVID-19.

The chain couples TRBV2 to TRBJ2-4; maybe TRBD2 (6 bases). This CDR3 spans 14 amino acids. The germline V and J ends were trimmed by 4 bases and 9 bases, with 16 bases remaining between them. Germline CDR1 is SNHLY and CDR2 is FYNNEI. The CDR3 region is CASSGDSWDSIQYF. CDR3 DNA: TGTGCCAGCAGTGGGGATTCTTGGGACTCCATTCAGTACTTC.

The gene calls are TRBV4-3 and TRBJ2-1; 12 bases agree with TRBD2. Germline V gene data show CDR1 as LGHNA and CDR2 as YSLEER. V lost 4 bases, J lost 3 bases, and 1 base stayed unmatched. The CDR3 is made up of 15 amino acids. CDR3 sequence (DNA): TGCGCCAGCAGCCCGACTAGCGGGAGCTACAATGAGCAGTTCTTC. Encoded protein: CASSPTSGSYNEQFF.

CDR3 DNA sequence: TGCAGCGTTCCCTCTGGGGCGGGGAGCTATGGCTACACCTTC. This encodes CSVPSGAGSYGYTF. The rearrangement joins TRBV29-1 to TRBJ1-2, with D tentatively TRBD1 (5 bases). The length of the CDR3 is 14 residues. V was shortened by 5 bases and J by 4 bases, with 17 bases between the two germline ends. Germline-derived CDR1 and CDR2 are SQVTM and ANQGSEA.

The V and J genes are TRBV7-3 and TRBJ2-5, with a tentative D call TRBD1 (5 bases). Trimming cost V 2 bases and J 2 bases, with 18 bases left between them. This CDR3 has 17 amino acids. The germline gives CDR1 SGHTA, CDR2 FQGTGA. CDR3 in amino acids: CASSLGSGITSQETQYF. CDR3 bases: TGTGCCAGCAGCTTAGGGTCAGGGATTACATCACAAGAGACCCAGTACTTC.

The chain couples TRBV11-3 to TRBJ2-1; 9 bases agree with TRBD1. Germline V gene data show CDR1 as SGHNT and CDR2 as YENEEA. V shed 4 bases, J shed 1 base, and the junction held 2 bases outside the gene matches. The CDR3 has 15 amino acids. The CDR3 loop is CASSSTGGSYNEQFF. Written as DNA, the CDR3 is TGTGCCAGCAGCTCGACAGGGGGTTCCTACAATGAGCAGTTCTTC.

V is TRBV7-8 and J is TRBJ1-2; D perhaps matches TRBD1 (5 bases). This CDR3 has 15 residues. Trimming shortened V by 5 bases and J by 4 bases, and 17 bases separated the two germline ends. Germline CDR1 SGHVS, CDR2 FQNEAQ. CDR3 sequence: CASSVDYGGSYGYTF. The CDR3 region has the DNA TGTGCCAGCAGCGTAGACTACGGGGGATCCTATGGCTACACCTTC.

The chain combines TRBV18 with TRBJ1-5; D may be TRBD1 (5 bases). Deletions cut 4 bases from V and 6 bases from J, with 19 bases between. The CDR3 sequence is 16 residues long. From germline, CDR1 is KGHSH and CDR2 LQKENI. This CDR3 reads CASSREGASFRQPQHF. The CDR3 DNA reads TGTGCCAGCTCACGGGAAGGGGCCTCGTTTCGTCAGCCCCAGCATTTT.

This clone has a single count. The V gene is TRBV27, the J gene TRBJ2-7; 7 bases line up with TRBD1. Germline V gene sequence: CDR1 MNHEY, CDR2 SMNVEV (reference sequence). J gave up 4 bases and V 4 bases, and 10 bases lay outside the gene matches. The CDR3 has 15 residues. The CDR3 nucleotides are TGTGCCAGCAGTTCGCGGACAGGTAATAGGTACGAGCAGTACTTC. This codes for CASSSRTGNRYEQYF.

J is TRBJ1-2 and V is TRBV9; D possibly corresponds to TRBD1 (5 bases). Germline lookup yields CDR1 SGDLS and CDR2 YYNGEE. This CDR3 is 14 amino acids long. Trimming pared 0 bases from V and 4 bases from J, leaving 10 bases between. DNA of the CDR3: TGTGCCAGCAGCGTAGTGGGTAGGGGCTATGGCTACACCTTC. Translated, it gives CASSVVGRGYGYTF.

This clone has a single count. V and J are TRBV6-5 and TRBJ1-2; D is possibly TRBD1 (6 bases). The CDR3 is 14 amino acids. The V end lost 2 bases, the J end lost 0 bases, and 7 bases lay between the germline ends. Germline V gene data show CDR1 as MNHEY and CDR2 as SVGAGI. The DNA for the CDR3 is TGTGCCAGCAGTTACGGACAGACTAACTATGGCTACACCTTC. Translating gives CASSYGQTNYGYTF.

This chain links TRBV9 with TRBJ2-5; TRBD1 matches 8 bases. This CDR3 comprises 16 residues. The germline V gene has CDR1 SGDLS and CDR2 YYNGEE. V was pared by 3 bases and J by 3 bases, with 10 bases of the junction left unmatched. CDR3 sequence (DNA): TGTGCCAGCAGCGGCCCCTCGAGGACAGGGAAAGAGACCCAGTACTTC. This gives the protein CASSGPSRTGKETQYF.

The genes are TRBV5-6 and TRBJ1-1; D not resolved. Trimming left V 4 bases short and J 0 bases short, with 13 bases between. Germline-derived CDR1 and CDR2 are SGHDT and YYEEEE. CDR3 size: 15 residues. This chain's CDR3 is CASSRSVLMNTEAFF. CDR3 sequence (DNA): TGTGCCAGCAGCCGGAGCGTGTTGATGAACACTGAAGCTTTCTTT.

The CDR3 spells CASSLESTAVLFF. CDR3 nucleotides: TGTGCCAGCAGCTTAGAATCGACCGCGGTCCTGTTTTTT. The chain is built from TRBV11-2 and TRBJ2-2; the D is unclear. V was cut by 0 bases and J by 14 bases, with 13 bases left in between. This CDR3 is built from 13 residues. Germline V gene sequence: CDR1 SGHAT, CDR2 FQNNGV.

This rearrangement joins TRBV7-2 to TRBJ2-2; a weak D match, TRBD2 (5 bases). Trimming removed 1 base from V and 9 bases from J, with 15 bases in between. The CDR3 is made up of 15 amino acids. Per the germline V gene, CDR1 is SGHTA and CDR2 is FQGNSA. Here the CDR3 reads CASSLVPSSSRELFF. CDR3 DNA: TGTGCCAGCAGCTTAGTTCCTAGCTCGAGTCGGGAGCTGTTTTTT.

This clone has only one observation. V is TRBV4-1 and J is TRBJ1-3, with 8 bases matching TRBD1. The germline CDR1 and CDR2 sequences are MGHRA and YSYEKL. V shed 1 base and J 10 bases; nucleotides not matched to a gene: 9. This CDR3 has 15 residues. CDR3 protein: CASSQVLQGERTIYF. DNA for the CDR3: TGCGCCAGCAGCCAAGTTTTACAGGGGGAACGGACCATATATTTT.